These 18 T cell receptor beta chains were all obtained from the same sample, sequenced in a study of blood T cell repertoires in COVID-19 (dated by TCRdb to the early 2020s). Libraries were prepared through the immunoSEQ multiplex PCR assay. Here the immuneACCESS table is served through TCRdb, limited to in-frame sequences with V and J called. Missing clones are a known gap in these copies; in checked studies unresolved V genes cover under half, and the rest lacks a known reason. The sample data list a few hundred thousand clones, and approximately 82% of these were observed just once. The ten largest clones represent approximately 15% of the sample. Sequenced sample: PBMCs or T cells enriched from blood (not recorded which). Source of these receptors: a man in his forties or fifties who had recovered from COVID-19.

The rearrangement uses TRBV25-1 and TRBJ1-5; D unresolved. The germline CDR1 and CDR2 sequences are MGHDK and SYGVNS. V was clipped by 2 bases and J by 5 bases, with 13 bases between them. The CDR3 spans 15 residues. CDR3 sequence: CASSEGVWRDQPQHF. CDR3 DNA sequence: TGTGCCAGCAGTGAAGGAGTATGGAGGGATCAGCCCCAGCATTTT.

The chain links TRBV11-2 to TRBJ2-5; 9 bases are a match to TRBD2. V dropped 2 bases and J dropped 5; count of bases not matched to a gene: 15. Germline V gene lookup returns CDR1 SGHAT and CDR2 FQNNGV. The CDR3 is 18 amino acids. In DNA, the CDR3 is TGTGCCAGCAGCTTATGGGGCGGGGGGGCACCTGCGGAGGAGACCCAGTACTTC. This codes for CASSLWGGGAPAEETQYF.

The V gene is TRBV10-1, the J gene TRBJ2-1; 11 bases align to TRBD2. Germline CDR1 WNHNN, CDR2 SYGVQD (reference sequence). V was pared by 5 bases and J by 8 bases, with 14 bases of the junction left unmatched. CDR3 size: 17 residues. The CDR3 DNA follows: TGCGCCAGCAGTCTAAATTTAGCGGGAGGGCGTATCGATGAGCAGTTCTTC. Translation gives CASSLNLAGGRIDEQFF.

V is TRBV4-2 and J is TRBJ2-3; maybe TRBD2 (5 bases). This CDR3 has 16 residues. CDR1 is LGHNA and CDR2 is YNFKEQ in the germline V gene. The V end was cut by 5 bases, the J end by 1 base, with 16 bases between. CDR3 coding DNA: TGTGCCAGCAGCTTCCCGGGGATAGACGGCACAGATACGCAGTATTTT. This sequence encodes CASSFPGIDGTDTQYF.

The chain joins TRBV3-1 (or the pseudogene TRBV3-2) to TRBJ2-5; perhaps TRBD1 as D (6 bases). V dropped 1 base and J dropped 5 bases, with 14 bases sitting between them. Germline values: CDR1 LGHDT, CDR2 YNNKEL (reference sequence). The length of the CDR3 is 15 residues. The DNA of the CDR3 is TGTGCCAGCAGCCAAGTAACAACAGGGCGGGAGACCCAGTACTTC. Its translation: CASSQVTTGRETQYF.

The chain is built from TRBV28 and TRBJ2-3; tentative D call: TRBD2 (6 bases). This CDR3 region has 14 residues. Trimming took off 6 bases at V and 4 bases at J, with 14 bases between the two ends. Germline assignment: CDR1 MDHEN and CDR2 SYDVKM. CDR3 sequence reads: CASSLSGPPDTQYF. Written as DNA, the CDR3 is TGTGCCAGCAGCCTAAGCGGGCCCCCAGATACGCAGTATTTT. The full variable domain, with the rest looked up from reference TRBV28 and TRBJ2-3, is DVKVTQSSRYLVKRTGEKVFLECVQDMDHENMFWYRQDPGLGLRLIYFSYDVKMKEKGDIPEGYSVSREKKERFSLILESASTNQTSMYLCASSLSGPPDTQYFGPGTRLTVL.

The CDR3 DNA reads as TGTGCCAGCAGCCCGGGACAGGGCTATGGCTACACCTTC. Encoded protein: CASSPGQGYGYTF. This chain joins TRBV3-1 (or the pseudogene TRBV3-2) and TRBJ1-2; TRBD1 matches at 9 bases. Germline CDR1 reads LGHDT; CDR2 reads YNNKEL (reference sequence). CDR3 length equals 13 residues. The V segment lost 4 bases and the J segment 4 bases; nucleotides outside the gene matches: 1.

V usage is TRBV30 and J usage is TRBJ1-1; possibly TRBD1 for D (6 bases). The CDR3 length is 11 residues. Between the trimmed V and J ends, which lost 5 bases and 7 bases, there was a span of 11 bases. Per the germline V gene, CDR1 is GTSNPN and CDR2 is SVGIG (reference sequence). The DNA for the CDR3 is TGTGCCTGGGAAACAGGGTTTGAAGCTTTCTTT. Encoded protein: CAWETGFEAFF.

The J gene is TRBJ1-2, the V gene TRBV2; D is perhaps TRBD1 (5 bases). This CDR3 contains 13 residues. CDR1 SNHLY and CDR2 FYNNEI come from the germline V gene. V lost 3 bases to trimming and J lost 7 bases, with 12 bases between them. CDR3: CASSEVQGGGYTF. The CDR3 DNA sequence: TGTGCCAGCAGTGAGGTGCAGGGAGGTGGCTACACCTTC.

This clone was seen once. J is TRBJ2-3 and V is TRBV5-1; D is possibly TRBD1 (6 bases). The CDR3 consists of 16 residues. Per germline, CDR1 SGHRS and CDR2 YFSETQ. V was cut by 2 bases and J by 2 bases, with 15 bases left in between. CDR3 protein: CASSFRRDTFTDTQYF. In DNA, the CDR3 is TGCGCCAGCAGCTTTAGACGGGACACTTTCACAGATACGCAGTATTTT.

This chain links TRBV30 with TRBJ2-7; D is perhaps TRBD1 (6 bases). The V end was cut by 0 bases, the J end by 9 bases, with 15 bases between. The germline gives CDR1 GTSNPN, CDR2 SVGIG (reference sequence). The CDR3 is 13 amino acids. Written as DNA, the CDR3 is TGTGCCTGGAGTGTACTTGGGGGCCTTGGGCAGTACTTC. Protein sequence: CAWSVLGGLGQYF. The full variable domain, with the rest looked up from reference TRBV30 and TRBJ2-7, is SQTIHQWPATLVQPVGSPLSLECTVEGTSNPNLYWYRQAAGRGLQLLFYSVGIGQISSEVPQNLSASRPQDRQFILSSKKLLLSDSGFYLCAWSVLGGLGQYFGPGTRLTVT.

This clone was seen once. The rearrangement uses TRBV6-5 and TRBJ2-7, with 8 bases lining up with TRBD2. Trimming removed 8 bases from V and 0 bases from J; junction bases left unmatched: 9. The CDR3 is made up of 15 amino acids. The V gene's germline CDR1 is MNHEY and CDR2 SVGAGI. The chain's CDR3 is CASLPLAGSSYEQYF. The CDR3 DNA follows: TGTGCCAGCCTCCCCTTAGCGGGAAGCTCCTACGAGCAGTACTTC.

The CDR3 DNA reads TGTGCCAGCAGGGCAGGGGGATTGGACAATCAGCCCCAGCATTTT. It is translated as CASRAGGLDNQPQHF. The chain links TRBV28 to TRBJ1-5, with TRBD1 matching over 7 bases. V shed 6 bases and J 3 bases; nucleotides not matched to a gene: 8. The CDR3 is 15 residues long. The V gene's germline CDR1 is MDHEN and CDR2 SYDVKM.

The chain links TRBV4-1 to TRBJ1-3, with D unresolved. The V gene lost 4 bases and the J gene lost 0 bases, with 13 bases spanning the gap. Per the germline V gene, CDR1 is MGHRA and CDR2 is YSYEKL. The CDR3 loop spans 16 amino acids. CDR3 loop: CASSPLGLSSGNTIYF. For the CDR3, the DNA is TGCGCCAGCAGCCCCCTCGGGTTGAGCTCTGGAAACACCATATATTTT.

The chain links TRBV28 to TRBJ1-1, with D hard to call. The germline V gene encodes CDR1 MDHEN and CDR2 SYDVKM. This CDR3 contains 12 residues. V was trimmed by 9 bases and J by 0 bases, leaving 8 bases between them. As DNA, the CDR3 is TGTGCCAGTAACAGTATGAACACTGAAGCTTTCTTT. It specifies CASNSMNTEAFF.

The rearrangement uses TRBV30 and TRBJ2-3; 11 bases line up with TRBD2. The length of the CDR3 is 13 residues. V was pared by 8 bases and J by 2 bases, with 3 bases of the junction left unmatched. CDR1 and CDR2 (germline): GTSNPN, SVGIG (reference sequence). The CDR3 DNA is TGTGCCGGTAGCGGGAGGGCCACAGATACGCAGTATTTT. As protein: CAGSGRATDTQYF.

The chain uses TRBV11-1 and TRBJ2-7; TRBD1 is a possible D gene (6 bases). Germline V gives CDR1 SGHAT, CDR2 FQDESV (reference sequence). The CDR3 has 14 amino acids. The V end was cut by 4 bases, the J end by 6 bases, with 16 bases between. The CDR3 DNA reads TGTGCCAGCAGCTCAACAACAGGGTTGGGCGAGCAGTACTTC. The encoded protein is CASSSTTGLGEQYF.

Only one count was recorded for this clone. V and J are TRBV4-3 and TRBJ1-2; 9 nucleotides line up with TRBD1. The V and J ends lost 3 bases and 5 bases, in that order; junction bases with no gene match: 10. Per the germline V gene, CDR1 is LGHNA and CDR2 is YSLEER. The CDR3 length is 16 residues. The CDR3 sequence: CASSHVTGGAGYGYTF. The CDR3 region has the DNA TGCGCCAGCAGCCATGTTACAGGGGGCGCTGGGTATGGCTACACCTTC.